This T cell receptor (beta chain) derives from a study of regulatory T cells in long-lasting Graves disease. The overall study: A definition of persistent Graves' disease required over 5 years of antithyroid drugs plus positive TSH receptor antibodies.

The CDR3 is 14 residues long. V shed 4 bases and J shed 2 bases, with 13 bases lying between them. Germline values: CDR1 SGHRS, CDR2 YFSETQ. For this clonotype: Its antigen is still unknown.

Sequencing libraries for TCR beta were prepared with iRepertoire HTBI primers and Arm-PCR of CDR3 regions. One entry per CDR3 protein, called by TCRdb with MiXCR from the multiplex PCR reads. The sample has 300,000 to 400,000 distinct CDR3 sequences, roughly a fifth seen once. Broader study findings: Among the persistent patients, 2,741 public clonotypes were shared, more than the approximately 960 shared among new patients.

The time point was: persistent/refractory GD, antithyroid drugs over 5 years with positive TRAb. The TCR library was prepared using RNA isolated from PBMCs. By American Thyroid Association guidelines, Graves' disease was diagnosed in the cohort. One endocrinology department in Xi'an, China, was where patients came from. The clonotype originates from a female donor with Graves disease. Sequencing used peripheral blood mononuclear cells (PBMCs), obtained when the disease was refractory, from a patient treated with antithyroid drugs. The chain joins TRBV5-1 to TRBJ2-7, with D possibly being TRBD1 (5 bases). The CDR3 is CASSLPTEPYEQYF. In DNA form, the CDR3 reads TGCGCCAGCAGCCTGCCGACAGAACCCTACGAGCAGTACTTC.